This TCR beta chain emerged from a study of early T cells in non-severe SARS-CoV-2 infection. Study overall: Sequencing of bulk RNA from unsorted whole blood was done, without chain pairing.

Each single cDNA molecule received a unique molecular identifier. Via MiXCR, TCRdb re-called the 5' RACE reads, giving one row per CDR3 protein. The repertoire has approximately 120,000 distinct CDR3 sequences, about 15% of them found once; the top ten carry roughly 22%. Study-level points and caveats: Anti-spike CD8 specificities were favored by VDJdb matching, whose results missed private and CD4 specificities.

On this clonotype itself: What it binds is not known.

There are 14 residues in the CDR3. The germline V and J ends were trimmed by 4 bases and 3 bases, with 12 bases remaining between them. In germline, CDR1 is MNHEY, CDR2 SMNVEV (reference sequence). The chain recombines TRBV27 with TRBJ2-5; possibly TRBD1 or TRBD2 for D (5 bases each). Material for sequencing was whole blood. This receptor was identified in an adult who was a healthcare worker with PCR-confirmed SARS-CoV-2 infection or an uninfected control (not recorded which). The CDR3 region has the DNA TGTGCCAGCAGTTGGGGGACGGAGAAAGAGACCCAGTACTTC. Amino acid sequence: CASSWGTEKETQYF.